These T cell receptor beta chains were read from a single sample in a study of cytomegalovirus exposure and HLA in healthy donors. Libraries were prepared by immunoSEQ multiplex PCR; TCRdb keeps only in-frame clonotypes and omits some of them. Of about 98,000 clones in the sample, about two thirds were seen once. The sample comprised PBMCs. These receptors originate from a female donor in good health and CMV-seronegative. Both conserved end residues are part of each CDR3. The D gene is left open where the match is weak.

D gene,CDR3 length,V gene,CDR3 protein
-,13,TRBV9,CASSVGGGREQYF
-,13,TRBV28,CASSFPPGIEQYF
-,13,TRBV7-8,CASSLANNQPQHF
TRBD2,14,TRBV5-1,CASSLGLATDTQYF
-,13,TRBV27,CASSLSQGNGYTF
-,11,TRBV19,CASSRDYGYTF
TRBD2,15,TRBV5-1,CASSFSGGYTGELFF
TRBD1,13,TRBV9,CASSEGQGKKAFF
-,12,TRBV5-1,CASSSGQETQYF
TRBD1,13,TRBV6-4,CASSQGAVGELFF
-,14,TRBV28,CASSLGGSDGELFF
-,16,TRBV4-1,CASSSPYRDYGNTIYF
TRBD1,16,TRBV7-6,CASSLVTGTGSDEQYF
-,13,TRBV27,CASSDSGAEKLFF
TRBD1,13,TRBV4-1,CASSQGGTAVQFF
-,16,TRBV13,CASSLNQLGAAEKLFF
-,14,TRBV7-9,CASSLAGGDYGYTF
-,13,TRBV7-3,CASSSQGGTEAFF
TRBD2,16,TRBV7-9,CASTAPGTSYEDTQYF
TRBD2,14,TRBV27,CASSFGTSGYEQYF
TRBD1,17,TRBV29-1,CSAYRDRSVLTNEKLFF
-,12,TRBV28,CASAFRTYEQYF
-,17,TRBV13,CASSQKISVRLTDTQYF
TRBD2,14,TRBV6-6,CASSLLAGYNEQFF
-,11,TRBV19,CASTGVQPQHF
TRBD1,14,TRBV13,CASSSGQGSYGYTF
TRBD1,19,TRBV15,CATSRAQGQRAFSNQPQHF
TRBD1,13,TRBV6-4,CASSMTGATEAFF
-,15,TRBV18,CASAPKQVGTGELFF
TRBD2,15,TRBV28,CASSPRGGRKNEQFF
TRBD1,17,TRBV5-4,CASSFRTGQGGNEKLFF
TRBD1,15,TRBV13,CASSPRQGLNTEAFF
-,14,TRBV5-4,CASSFGRDNNEQFF
-,13,TRBV30,CAWVRDTSYEQYF
TRBD2,15,TRBV7-2,CASSLGSGGGNEQFF
TRBD1,15,TRBV2,CASSAKGQGRTEAFF
TRBD1,14,TRBV2,CASSPGQGSYEQYF
-,18,TRBV7-9,CASSPLISNTGLVETQYF
TRBD2,18,TRBV14,CASSQDRWEGEESYEQYF
TRBD2,17,TRBV30,CAWSVRSSGWVYNEQFF
-,13,TRBV2,CASMREGIQPQHF
-,17,TRBV27,CASSLSGDKGPNQPQHF
-,14,TRBV29-1,CSVASDTTNTEAFF
TRBD2,16,TRBV9,CASNPGLAGITDTQYF
-,13,TRBV10-2,CASGKGIDNEQFF
TRBD1,16,TRBV5-4,CASSLSWGQGIYEQYF
TRBD1,14,TRBV7-9,CSSSFWTGNTEAFF
-,11,TRBV29-1,CSVAITLEQYF